Listed here are 8 T cell receptor beta chains from one sample, sequenced in a study of CD8 T cells in ankylosing spondylitis. TCRdb called the 5' RACE reads again in MiXCR, with one record for every CDR3 protein. The table lists 100,000 to 150,000 distinct CDR3 sequences, roughly an eighth of them singletons, with almost 3% in the top ten. The sequencing sample was made of blood, either unsorted or a sorted T cell fraction (not recorded which). The origin of the receptors is a female donor with ankylosing spondylitis or in good health (not recorded which).

Concerning this clonotype: A much larger clone differs by one base, so this may be a read error. The CDR3 nucleotides are TGCGCCAGCAGCTTGGCCCCTAGCGGGAGCTTCTACGAGCAGTACTTC. This codes for CASSLAPSGSFYEQYF. The V gene is TRBV5-1, the J gene TRBJ2-7; 10 bases match TRBD2. V dropped 0 bases and J dropped 3; count of bases not matched to a gene: 6. Germline CDR1 reads SGHRS; CDR2 reads YFSETQ. This CDR3 has 16 residues.

As concerns this clonotype: This may be a read error: a much more frequent sequence differs by one nucleotide. The chain couples TRBV5-6 to TRBJ2-1; no reliable D call. Germline V lookup: CDR1 SGHDT, CDR2 YYEEEE. There are 16 residues in the CDR3. CDR3 amino acids: CASSGGQESSHNEQFF. CDR3 nucleotide sequence: TGTGCCAGCAGCGGTGGGCAGGAGAGCTCCCACAATGAGCAGTTCTTC.

This clonotype was picked up many times. CDR3 DNA sequence: TGTGCCAGCAGTTCCCCCGGGGGCACAGATACGCAGTATTTT. Translation gives CASSSPGGTDTQYF. The chain joins TRBV28 to TRBJ2-3, with D possibly TRBD2 on 5 matching bases. Germline CDR1 reads MDHEN; CDR2 reads SYDVKM. The V gene lost 4 bases and the J gene lost 1 base, with 9 bases spanning the gap. This CDR3 has 14 amino acids.

This clonotype has only a few counts. This chain joins TRBV7-9 and TRBJ2-1; 8 nucleotides align to TRBD2. Germline V gene data show CDR1 as SEHNR and CDR2 as FQNEAQ (reference sequence). The CDR3 length is 15 residues. V lost 4 bases and J lost 5; bases outside the gene matches: 7. CDR3 nucleotide sequence: TGTGCCAGCAGCTCACGGGGGGGCCACAACAATGAGCAGTTCTTC. This translates into CASSSRGGHNNEQFF.

In its sample, this clonotype was seen many times. The chain couples TRBV5-1 to TRBJ2-3, with a weak D call TRBD2 (6 bases). V was cut by 0 bases and J by 13 bases, with 15 bases left in between. The CDR3 totals 13 residues. CDR1 and CDR2 from the germline V gene are SGHRS and YFSETQ. This CDR3 reads CASSLARGTEKYF. In nucleotides, the CDR3 is TGCGCCAGCAGCTTGGCGCGAGGGACTGAGAAGTATTTT.

This clonotype was detected a few times. This chain uses TRBV15 with TRBJ2-1; 15 positions agree with TRBD2. The CDR3 totals 20 residues. Losses at the gene ends were 0 bases for V and 2 bases for J; bases not matched to a gene: 8. Germline V gene lookup returns CDR1 LNHNV and CDR2 YYDKDF (reference sequence). The CDR3 nucleotides read TGTGCCACCAGCAGAGATCAGCCCGGACTAGCGGGAGGGCCCTACAATGAGCAGTTCTTC. Protein product: CATSRDQPGLAGGPYNEQFF.

As regards this clonotype: Relative to the germline gene, one junction end is altered; a read error may explain this. This chain joins TRBV19 and TRBJ1-5; D is ambiguous. Germline CDR1 and CDR2: LNHDA and SQIVND (reference sequence). CDR3 size: 15 residues. CDR3 DNA: TGTACCAGTAGTATAATCGTCGGGGTTGATCAGCCCCAGCATTTT. This sequence encodes CTSSIIVGVDQPQHF.

Many counts were recorded for this clonotype. V is TRBV5-1 and J is TRBJ2-2; no clear D. Germline-derived CDR1 and CDR2 are SGHRS and YFSETQ. Trimming cost V 4 bases and J 4 bases, with 8 bases left between them. This CDR3 contains 13 residues. The CDR3 nucleotides are TGCGCCAGCAGCGACACCGTCACCGGGGAGCTGTTTTTT. This codes for CASSDTVTGELFF.